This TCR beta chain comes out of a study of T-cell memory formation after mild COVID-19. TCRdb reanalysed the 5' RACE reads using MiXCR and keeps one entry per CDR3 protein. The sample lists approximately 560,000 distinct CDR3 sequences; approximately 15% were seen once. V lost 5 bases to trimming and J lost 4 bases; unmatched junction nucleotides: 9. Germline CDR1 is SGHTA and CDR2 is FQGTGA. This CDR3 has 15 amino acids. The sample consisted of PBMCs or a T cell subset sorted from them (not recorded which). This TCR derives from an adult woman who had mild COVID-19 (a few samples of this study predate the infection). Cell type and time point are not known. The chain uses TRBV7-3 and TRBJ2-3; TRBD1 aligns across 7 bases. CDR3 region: CASSRGTAEPDTQYF. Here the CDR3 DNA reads TGTGCCAGCAGCCGTGGGACAGCCGAGCCAGATACGCAGTATTTT.